A single T cell receptor (beta chain) is shown here with its context. Its antigen has not been determined. No base qualities exist here, and no much larger clone lies one base off it. This specimen comes from a study of blood T cell repertoires in COVID-19 (dated by TCRdb to the early 2020s). In the study overall: The collaborator samples originated in the United States, Italy and Spain and spanned the acute and convalescent phases of COVID-19. Subjects who had been exposed to COVID-19, were actively infected with it, or had recovered from it provided the deeply sampled blood TCRbeta repertoires that made up the dataset. The repertoires were made available in a free public database intended to serve as a resource for research on the immune response to SARS-CoV-2. The sample metadata nearly always contained a de-identified subject ID, COVID-19 status, age in years and sex. The prospective study material was composed of cDNA or gDNA derived from T cells, B-cell-depleted T cells, or PBMCs. Where available, HLA class I and class II types were obtained from metadata supplied by the sample provider rather than from assay-based typing. Samples came from the ongoing ImmuneRACE study (first 160 participants) plus 1,254 subjects from 6 global collaborators. Summary of the overall study and its limitations: How much clinical and demographic metadata was included differed by source and by participant, and the metadata was provided uncurated.

In the prospective study, participants were about 18 to 95 years old, resided in 24 geographic areas of the United States, and were enrolled through a virtual design. To assign participants to cohorts, the prospective study relied on clinical history that participants themselves reported in a screening survey and a study questionnaire. Recovered participants in ImmuneRACE Cohort 3 were defined by two consecutive negative NP/OP PCR tests, clearance by a healthcare professional, or resolution of symptoms. Each participant in the prospective study had whole blood, serum and a nasopharyngeal or oropharyngeal swab collected by mobile phlebotomists. Additional blood draws and questionnaires over an approximately two-month period could optionally be provided by prospective study participants. Before DNA extraction, blood samples from the prospective study were shipped at room temperature or frozen. TCRbeta CDR3 regions were amplified from genomic DNA using the immunoSEQ Assay, a bias-controlled multiplex PCR. In the authors' own workflow: The number of nucleated cells in each sample was estimated from the amplification of reference gene primers within the assay. To quantify the absolute abundance of each unique TCRbeta CDR3 rearrangement, sequence reads were collapsed and filtered. For each sample, productive Simpson clonality was calculated as the square root of Simpson's diversity index across productive rearrangements. Held by TCRdb, this immuneACCESS table contains in-frame sequences only and omits some clones. Under half of the omission traces to an unresolved V gene where checked; the cause of the rest is unknown. The DNA was the basis for D and trimming; V, J and clone size are from that table. A total of 300,000 to 400,000 clones appear in this sample, roughly 89% of them only once. The top ten clonotypes cover about 5.2% of the sample.

V is pared back by 1 base and J by 2 bases, with 10 bases lying between the germline termini. The CDR3 runs 16 amino acids, cysteine and phenylalanine included. Here the CDR3 DNA is all that survives: 48 bases in frame from base 1. CDR1 and CDR2 are drawn from the germline V gene: SGHDT, YYEEEE. Recombination linked TRBV5-6 to TRBJ2-6; the D segment could be TRBD2, given 5 matching bases. The sequence derives from a man between 60 and 70 years old who had recovered from COVID-19. The specimen was PBMCs or T cells enriched from blood (not recorded which). The encoded CDR3 is CASSLYGKTGANVLTF. The nucleotides read TGTGCCAGCAGCTTGTACGGGAAGACTGGGGCCAACGTCCTGACTTTC. Beyond the CDR3, the reference TRBV5-6 and TRBJ2-6 genes provide the residues; the full variable domain reads: DAGVTQSPTHLIKTRGQQVTLRCSPKSGHDTVSWYQQALGQGPQFIFQYYEEEERQRGNFPDRFSGHQFPNYSSELNVNALLLGDSALYLCASSLYGKTGANVLTFGAGSRLTVL.